These T cell receptor beta chains were read from a single sample in a study of blood T cell repertoires in COVID-19. This table comes from immunoSEQ multiplex PCR, and its TCRdb copy is limited to in-frame clones, with some not included. The repertoire holds around 280,000 clones, with almost 90% as singletons. Sequenced material: PBMCs or T cells enriched from blood (not recorded which). All receptors come from a young woman with acute COVID-19. Both conserved end residues are part of each CDR3.

v_gene: TRBV2
j_gene: TRBJ1-1
CDR3aa: CASSYSPTEAFF

v_gene: TRBV5-1
j_gene: TRBJ2-7
CDR3aa: CASSPEGALSYEQYF

v_gene: TRBV21-1
j_gene: TRBJ2-2
CDR3aa: CASSNGLAGDTGELFF

v_gene: TRBV5-1
j_gene: TRBJ2-7
CDR3aa: CASSWGQGMLYEQYF

v_gene: TRBV15
j_gene: TRBJ2-2
CDR3aa: CATSPGQGRMAGELFF

v_gene: TRBV18
j_gene: TRBJ1-4
CDR3aa: CASSPRDRGQANEKLFF

v_gene: TRBV28
j_gene: TRBJ1-3
CDR3aa: CASSEYRGRVAGNTIYF

v_gene: TRBV30
j_gene: TRBJ2-1
CDR3aa: CAWSDETGLGSYNEQFF

v_gene: TRBV7-8
j_gene: TRBJ2-3
CDR3aa: CASSLVGGLSSTDTQYF

v_gene: TRBV7-9
j_gene: TRBJ2-1
CDR3aa: CASSPATTSYNEQFF

v_gene: TRBV28
j_gene: TRBJ2-1
CDR3aa: CASSAGSYNEQFF

v_gene: TRBV5-6
j_gene: TRBJ2-3
CDR3aa: CASSSPVAGGRTDTQYF

v_gene: TRBV7-6
j_gene: TRBJ2-1
CDR3aa: CASSYPSGSSYNEQFF

v_gene: TRBV1
j_gene: TRBJ2-7
CDR3aa: CTSRAPGLAGGGSEQYF

v_gene: TRBV7-9
j_gene: TRBJ2-1
CDR3aa: CASSLALPGTSLFF

v_gene: TRBV11-2
j_gene: TRBJ2-7
CDR3aa: CASSLVAGVREQYF

v_gene: TRBV3-1/TRBV3-2
j_gene: TRBJ2-5
CDR3aa: CASSQDRGLAQETQYF

v_gene: TRBV29-1
j_gene: TRBJ1-1
CDR3aa: CSVILGSSLNTEAFF

v_gene: TRBV4-1
j_gene: TRBJ2-1
CDR3aa: CASSQDWGLAGVNEQFF

v_gene: TRBV27
j_gene: TRBJ1-2
CDR3aa: CASRPGRENDGYTF

v_gene: TRBV19
j_gene: TRBJ1-5
CDR3aa: CASSPPGTEVTLSNQPQHF

v_gene: TRBV28
j_gene: TRBJ2-1
CDR3aa: CASSLAGGNNEQFF

v_gene: TRBV18
j_gene: TRBJ1-1
CDR3aa: CASSPFSGRNTEAFF

v_gene: TRBV5-1
j_gene: TRBJ1-1
CDR3aa: CASSSGTLGNTEAFF

v_gene: TRBV18
j_gene: TRBJ2-5
CDR3aa: CASSPSPPGGGETQYF

v_gene: TRBV29-1
j_gene: TRBJ2-7
CDR3aa: CSVVRAPGVESYEQYF

v_gene: TRBV7-2
j_gene: TRBJ1-4
CDR3aa: CASSSRTATNEKLFF

v_gene: TRBV27
j_gene: TRBJ2-7
CDR3aa: CASRRPRQGTKGGYEQYF

v_gene: TRBV4-1
j_gene: TRBJ2-5
CDR3aa: CASSQGLAGVRETQYF

v_gene: TRBV27
j_gene: TRBJ2-7
CDR3aa: CASGFAGGPYEQYF

v_gene: TRBV15
j_gene: TRBJ2-7
CDR3aa: CATSRGTSGSHEQYF

v_gene: TRBV30
j_gene: TRBJ2-2
CDR3aa: CAWSLGYTGELFF

v_gene: TRBV2
j_gene: TRBJ2-1
CDR3aa: CASIRSGGSYNEQFF

v_gene: TRBV18
j_gene: TRBJ2-7
CDR3aa: CASSPFQGWEQYF

v_gene: TRBV7-2
j_gene: TRBJ2-5
CDR3aa: CASSLGPQGPGPTGTQYF

v_gene: TRBV19
j_gene: TRBJ1-3
CDR3aa: CASSIRAAGLSGNTIYF

v_gene: TRBV12-3/TRBV12-4
j_gene: TRBJ2-1
CDR3aa: CASGRLAVQFF

v_gene: TRBV25-1
j_gene: TRBJ2-5
CDR3aa: CASSELAGEETQYF

v_gene: TRBV5-1
j_gene: TRBJ1-1
CDR3aa: CASSLGGGNTEAFF

v_gene: TRBV28
j_gene: TRBJ1-5
CDR3aa: CASSLDRGQFQPQHF

v_gene: TRBV10-3
j_gene: TRBJ1-1
CDR3aa: CAITEAGAISEAFF

v_gene: TRBV5-1
j_gene: TRBJ2-3
CDR3aa: CASSQGLSSDTQYF

v_gene: TRBV2
j_gene: TRBJ2-7
CDR3aa: CASSEGHLSSYEQYF

v_gene: TRBV6-6
j_gene: TRBJ1-2
CDR3aa: CATNQEGLRGYTF

v_gene: TRBV29-1
j_gene: TRBJ2-3
CDR3aa: CSVEPRFTDTQYF

v_gene: TRBV18
j_gene: TRBJ2-7
CDR3aa: CASSPSGLANYEQYF

v_gene: TRBV28
j_gene: TRBJ1-2
CDR3aa: CASSSPGQFDYGYTF

v_gene: TRBV7-9
j_gene: TRBJ2-7
CDR3aa: CASSFLDLMDRSYEQYF

v_gene: TRBV19
j_gene: TRBJ1-1
CDR3aa: CASSIGRGEPATEAFF

v_gene: TRBV6-5
j_gene: TRBJ2-7
CDR3aa: CASSSPPSGEQYF

v_gene: TRBV5-4
j_gene: TRBJ1-3
CDR3aa: CASSWTGGNTIYF

v_gene: TRBV18
j_gene: TRBJ2-2
CDR3aa: CASSPGTHRVGELFF

v_gene: TRBV5-1
j_gene: TRBJ1-1
CDR3aa: CASRTGVMNTEAFF

v_gene: TRBV3-1/TRBV3-2
j_gene: TRBJ1-2
CDR3aa: CASSQGTGRYGYTF

v_gene: TRBV7-4
j_gene: TRBJ1-6
CDR3aa: CASSLYLGRQPDREVSYNSPLHF